A selection of T cell receptor beta chains follows, all from one sample in a study of blood T cell repertoires in COVID-19. Profiled with immunoSEQ multiplex PCR; TCRdb holds only in-frame clones, not every one. This table has 45,000 or so clones, about 70% appearing once. Sample: peripheral blood. Source of these receptors: a man older than 75 with acute or convalescent COVID-19. The CDR3 runs from the conserved cysteine through the conserved F or W. Fields, in order: D gene, J gene, V gene, clone size, CDR3 protein, CDR3 DNA. The D gene is left open where the match is weak. Clone size is stated in some rows and not others, as once, few, many or a class when expanded.

TRBD2 TRBJ2-3 TRBV5-6 - CASSPGLAGSSTDTQYF TGTGCCAGCAGCCCGGGACTAGCGGGTAGTAGCACAGATACGCAGTATTTT
TRBD2 TRBJ2-1 TRBV18 - CASSPRTSGSNEQFF TGTGCCAGCTCACCGAGGACTAGCGGGAGCAATGAGCAGTTCTTC
- TRBJ1-2 TRBV6-6 - CASRPGGQSYGYTF TGTGCCAGCAGACCCGGGGGGCAATCCTATGGCTACACCTTC
- TRBJ1-2 TRBV28 - CASSRPERTSYGYTF TGTGCCAGCAGTCGCCCTGAAAGGACATCCTATGGCTACACCTTC
- TRBJ1-2 TRBV16 - CASSQQTGTLNYGYTF TGTGCCAGCAGCCAACAAACAGGAACGTTAAACTATGGCTACACCTTC
TRBD1 TRBJ2-5 TRBV6-5 - CASRVPGTGSETQYF TGTGCCAGCAGGGTACCCGGGACAGGGTCAGAGACCCAGTACTTC
- TRBJ1-5 TRBV19 - CARLMTKSAGQPQHF TGTGCCCGCCTTATGACTAAGAGTGCGGGTCAGCCCCAGCATTTT
- TRBJ2-1 TRBV28 - CASSTSGGGAYEQFF TGTGCCAGCAGCACCTCCGGCGGAGGTGCTTATGAGCAGTTCTTC
TRBD1 TRBJ2-1 TRBV7-2 - CASSLRALTGGGTNEQFF TGTGCCAGCAGCTTAAGGGCGTTGACAGGGGGCGGTACGAATGAGCAGTTCTTC
- TRBJ1-1 TRBV6-6 few CASSYAGERGEAFF TGTGCCAGCAGTTACGCAGGGGAGAGGGGTGAAGCTTTCTTT
- TRBJ1-5 TRBV28 few CASLQFVRGTSQPQHF TGTGCCAGCCTCCAGTTTGTAAGGGGTACAAGTCAGCCCCAGCATTTT
TRBD1 TRBJ2-3 TRBV9 few CASSRGGWGADTQYF TGTGCCAGCAGCCGAGGGGGCTGGGGCGCAGATACGCAGTATTTT
TRBD2 TRBJ2-1 TRBV19 - CASSIGPSGYNEQFF TGTGCCAGTAGTATAGGGCCTAGCGGCTACAATGAGCAGTTCTTC
TRBD1 TRBJ2-1 TRBV15 - CAISTGEVYNEQFF TGTGCCATTTCGACAGGGGAGGTGTACAATGAGCAGTTCTTC
- TRBJ2-1 TRBV7-2 - CASNSPGVTSEQFF TGTGCCAGCAATTCTCCGGGAGTAACAAGTGAGCAGTTCTTC
TRBD2 TRBJ2-5 TRBV14 once CASSQRIGVAGRETQYF TGTGCCAGCAGCCAGAGGATTGGGGTAGCGGGAAGAGAGACCCAGTACTTC
TRBD2 TRBJ2-5 TRBV7-6 medium-sized CASSLGTSGDRRETQYF TGTGCCAGCAGCTTAGGGACTAGCGGGGACCGTCGGGAGACCCAGTACTTC
TRBD2 TRBJ2-3 TRBV4-2 - CASSQDGGGDTQYF TGTGCCAGCAGCCAAGATGGGGGGGGAGATACGCAGTATTTT